Only one count was recorded for the clone carrying this T cell receptor beta chain. Germline assignment: CDR1 SGHRS and CDR2 YFSETQ. The length of the CDR3 is 15 residues. The ends were cut back, 4 bases at V and 6 bases at J, with 19 bases in the middle. This specimen comes from a study of blood T cell repertoires in COVID-19. Study information: T cells, B-cell-depleted T cells, or PBMCs provided the cDNA or gDNA that served as material.

Authors' methods: Amplification from reference gene primers served as the basis for estimated nucleated cell counts. This table comes from immunoSEQ multiplex PCR, and its TCRdb copy is limited to in-frame clones, with some not included. That table furnishes V, J and clone size, whereas the DNA furnished D and trimming. The data contain roughly 250,000 clones, roughly 79% of them singletons. Specimen: peripheral blood. This clonotype originated in a woman in her sixties with active or convalescent COVID-19. V usage is TRBV5-1 and J usage is TRBJ1-2, with D perhaps matching TRBD1 (5 bases). Here the CDR3 reads CASSRGGGKRDGYTF. In DNA form, the CDR3 reads TGCGCCAGCAGCCGGGGCGGGGGAAAGAGGGATGGCTACACCTTC.